This TCR beta chain was recovered during a study of control samples from healthy donors and cancer patients. Libraries were prepared by immunoSEQ multiplex PCR; TCRdb keeps only in-frame clonotypes and omits some of them. The sample shows 71,000 or so clones, roughly 90% of them seen only once. This CDR3 spans 14 amino acids. V was trimmed by 4 bases and J by 4 bases, leaving 11 bases between them. Germline CDR1 reads KGHSH; CDR2 reads LQKENI. The sample comprised PBMCs. The clonotype originates from a man aged 55 to 70 with lung cancer. This chain connects TRBV18 to TRBJ2-1, with TRBD1 as a possible D gene (6 bases). The CDR3 here is CASSQGVIYNEQFF. CDR3 DNA sequence: TGTGCCAGCTCACAGGGGGTTATTTACAATGAGCAGTTCTTC.